This T cell receptor (beta chain) was sequenced for a study of regulatory T cells in long-lasting Graves disease. Arm-PCR of CDR3 regions with iRepertoire HTBI primers generated TCR beta libraries. TCRdb reprocessed the multiplex PCR reads via MiXCR and lists one record per CDR3 protein. The data hold around 460,000 distinct CDR3 sequences, with roughly a fifth observed a single time. Time point specified: persistent/refractory GD, antithyroid drugs over 5 years with positive TRAb. PBMCs were the source of the RNA used for TCR sequencing. The CDR3 length is 12 residues. V was trimmed by 1 base and J by 6 bases, leaving 8 bases between them. Germline assignment: CDR1 SGHRS and CDR2 YFSETQ.

The specimen was peripheral blood mononuclear cells (PBMCs), collected when the disease was refractory, from a patient treated with antithyroid drugs. The TCR originated in a female donor with Graves disease. The chain uses TRBV5-1 and TRBJ2-7, with D uncertain. CDR3 region: CASSLSRAEQYF. CDR3 DNA: TGCGCCAGCAGCTTGAGTCGAGCCGAGCAGTACTTC.